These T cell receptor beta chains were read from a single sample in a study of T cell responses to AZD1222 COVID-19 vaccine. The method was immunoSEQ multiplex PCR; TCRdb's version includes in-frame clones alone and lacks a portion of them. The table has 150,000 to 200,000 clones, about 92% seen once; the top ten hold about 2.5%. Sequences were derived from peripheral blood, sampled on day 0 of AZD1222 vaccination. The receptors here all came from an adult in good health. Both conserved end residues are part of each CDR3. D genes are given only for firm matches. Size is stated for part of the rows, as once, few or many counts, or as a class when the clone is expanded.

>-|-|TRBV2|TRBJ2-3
TGTGCCAGCAGTGTACGGGGACGCGGGAGCACAGATACGCAGTATTTT
CASSVRGRGSTDTQYF
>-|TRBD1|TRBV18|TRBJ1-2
TGTGCCAGCTCACCACTGACAGGGGGCTATGGCTACACCTTC
CASSPLTGGYGYTF
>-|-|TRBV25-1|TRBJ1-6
TGTGCCAGCTCCTCCCGGAGGCAGCCCAAGAGGAATTCACCCCTCCACTTT
CASSSRRQPKRNSPLHF
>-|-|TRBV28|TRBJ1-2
TGTGCCAGCAGTTCCACCCAATATGGCTACACCTTC
CASSSTQYGYTF
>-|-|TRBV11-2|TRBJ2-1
TGTGCCAGCAGCTTAGATTTTACTGAGCAGTTCTTC
CASSLDFTEQFF
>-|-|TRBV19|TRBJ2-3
TGTGCCAGTAGCGTAGGGAGCACAGATACGCAGTATTTT
CASSVGSTDTQYF
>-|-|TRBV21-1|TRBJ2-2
TGTGCCAGCAGCCCCCCGGGAAGCGGACAAAGTCCCGGGGAGCTGTTTTTT
CASSPPGSGQSPGELFF
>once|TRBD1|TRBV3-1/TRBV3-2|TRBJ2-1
TGTGCCAGCAGCCCGGGACAGGGTGGCACCAATGAGCAGTTCTTC
CASSPGQGGTNEQFF
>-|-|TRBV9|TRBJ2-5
TGTGCCAGCAGCCGGGACTTGGGGGCAGAGACCCAGTACTTC
CASSRDLGAETQYF
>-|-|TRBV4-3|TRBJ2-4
TGCGCCAGCAGCCAAGGGCTCCAGGTATCCAAAAACATTCAGTACTTC
CASSQGLQVSKNIQYF
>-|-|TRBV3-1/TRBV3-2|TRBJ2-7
TGTGCCAGCAGCCAGAGGTCCTACGAGCAGTACTTC
CASSQRSYEQYF
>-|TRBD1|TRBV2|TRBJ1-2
TGTGCCAGCAGTGAACAGGGGGCAAATCAGGGCTACACCTTC
CASSEQGANQGYTF
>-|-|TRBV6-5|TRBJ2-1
TGTGCCAGCGGATCGACAGAGTACAATGAGCAGTTCTTC
CASGSTEYNEQFF
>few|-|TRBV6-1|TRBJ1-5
TGTGCCAGCAGTGAAGAGTGGGGCAATCAGCCCCAGCATTTT
CASSEEWGNQPQHF
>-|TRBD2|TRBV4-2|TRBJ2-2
TGTGCCAGCAGCCAAGATCCCCAGCGGGGGGGAACCGGGGAGCTGTTTTTT
CASSQDPQRGGTGELFF
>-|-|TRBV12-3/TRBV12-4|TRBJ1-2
TGTGCCAGCACCTCCTGGGGGTCCTATGGCTACACCTTC
CASTSWGSYGYTF
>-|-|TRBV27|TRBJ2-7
TGTGCCAGCAGTTTATGGGACCACTACGAGCAGTACTTC
CASSLWDHYEQYF
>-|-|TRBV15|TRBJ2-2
TGTGCCACCAGCGCCGGGACGGTGAACACCGGGGAGCTGTTTTTT
CATSAGTVNTGELFF